This T cell receptor (beta chain) appears in the sequencing data of a study of cytomegalovirus exposure and HLA in healthy donors. The primer mix had 60 Vbeta and 13 Jbeta primers. Profiled with immunoSEQ multiplex PCR; TCRdb holds only in-frame clones, not every one. The profile shows 220,000 or so clones, more than 75% of them singletons. V was pared by 3 bases and J by 5 bases, with 17 bases between. The CDR3 is 16 amino acids. CDR1 MNHNS and CDR2 SASEGT come from the germline V gene. The V call is TRBV6-1, the J call TRBJ1-5; D gene unclear. The source of this sequence is a male donor in good health and CMV-seronegative. Input material: PBMCs. This CDR3 reads CASSDLLWGVYQPQHF. CDR3 sequence (DNA): TGTGCCAGCAGTGACTTGTTGTGGGGAGTGTATCAGCCCCAGCATTTT.